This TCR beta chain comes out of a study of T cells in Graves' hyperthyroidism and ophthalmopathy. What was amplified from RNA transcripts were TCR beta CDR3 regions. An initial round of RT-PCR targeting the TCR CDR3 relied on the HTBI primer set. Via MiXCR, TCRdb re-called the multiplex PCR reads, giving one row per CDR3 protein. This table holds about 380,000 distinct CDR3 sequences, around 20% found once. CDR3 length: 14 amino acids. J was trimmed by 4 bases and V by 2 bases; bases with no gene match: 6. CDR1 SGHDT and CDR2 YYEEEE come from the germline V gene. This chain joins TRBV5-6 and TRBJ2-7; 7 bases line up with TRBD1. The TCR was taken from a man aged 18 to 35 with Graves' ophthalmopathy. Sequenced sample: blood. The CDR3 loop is CASSLQGQLYEQYF. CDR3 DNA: TGTGCCAGCAGCTTACAGGGACAGCTTTACGAGCAGTACTTC.